Below, 6 T cell receptor beta chains from the same sample are listed, as sequenced in a study of blood T cell repertoires in COVID-19. TCRdb's table, derived via immunoSEQ multiplex PCR, lists solely in-frame clones and lacks some. The profile shows about 270,000 clones, approximately 86% of them singletons. Input material: peripheral blood. The receptors stem from a man between 40 and 49 years old with active or convalescent COVID-19.

V is TRBV4-1 and J is TRBJ1-2; D may be TRBD1 (5 bases). From germline, CDR1 is MGHRA and CDR2 YSYEKL. V gave up 5 bases and J gave up 4 bases, with 14 bases separating them. The CDR3 sequence is 14 residues long. In DNA, the CDR3 is TGCGCCAGCAGCGGTCCAGGGAGGTCCTATGGCTACACCTTC. This sequence encodes CASSGPGRSYGYTF.

The chain employs TRBV13 and TRBJ1-2; no reliable D call. V gave up 0 bases and J gave up 8 bases, with 13 bases separating them. This CDR3 comprises 14 residues. CDR1 PRHDT and CDR2 FYEKMQ come from the germline V gene (reference sequence). The CDR3 DNA sequence: TGTGCCAGCAGCTTAGGCCTCACAGCGGGGGGCTACACCTTC. Translated: CASSLGLTAGGYTF.

The chain combines TRBV29-1 with TRBJ2-5, with D perhaps matching TRBD2 (6 bases). Germline values: CDR1 SQVTM, CDR2 ANQGSEA. This CDR3 is 13 amino acids long. V lost 6 bases and J lost 4, with 15 bases in between. The CDR3 is CSVRVQGGETQYF. The DNA of the CDR3 is TGCAGCGTCCGAGTGCAGGGAGGAGAGACCCAGTACTTC.

The rearrangement links TRBV5-4 to TRBJ2-7, with 7 bases that match TRBD2. Germline V CDR1 and CDR2: SGHNT, YYREEE (reference sequence). The CDR3 extends over 15 amino acids. With 4 bases clipped from V and 5 bases from J, the junction kept 12 bases outside the gene matches. The CDR3 region has the DNA TGTGCCAGCAGCCCCCCCGGACTAGAATCTGACGAGCAGTACTTC. This translates into CASSPPGLESDEQYF. The full variable domain, completed using reference TRBV5-4 and TRBJ2-7, is ETGVTQSPTHLIKTRGQQVTLRCSSQSGHNTVSWYQQALGQGPQFIFQYYREEENGRGNFPPRFSGLQFPNYSSELNVNALELDDSALYLCASSPPGLESDEQYFGPGTRLTVT.

The V call is TRBV10-3, the J call TRBJ1-2; D gene ambiguous. The CDR3 extends over 14 amino acids. Trimming left V 0 bases short and J 4 bases short, with 9 bases between. The germline CDR1 and CDR2 sequences are ENHRY and SYGVKD. The CDR3 region is CAISESKEGYGYTF. As DNA, the CDR3 is TGTGCCATCAGTGAGTCTAAGGAGGGCTATGGCTACACCTTC.

V usage is TRBV5-1 and J usage is TRBJ2-3; TRBD2 agrees at 14 bases. CDR3 size: 17 residues. Germline CDR1 is SGHRS and CDR2 is YFSETQ. V lost 4 bases to trimming and J lost 3 bases; unmatched junction nucleotides: 7. CDR3 sequence (DNA): TGCGCCAGCAGCATCGGACTAGCGGGGGGACCTACAGATACGCAGTATTTT. Translation gives CASSIGLAGGPTDTQYF.